These 8 T cell receptor beta chains were sequenced from one sample in a study of cytomegalovirus exposure and HLA in healthy donors. The PCR contained 60 Vbeta and 13 Jbeta primers. Profiling relied on immunoSEQ multiplex PCR, and the TCRdb table lists in-frame clones only, not all of them. The data hold roughly 100,000 clones, with 78% observed a single time. Sequenced input: PBMCs. All receptors come from a man under 40 in good health and CMV-seronegative.

The gene calls are TRBV5-1 and TRBJ1-1; D might be TRBD1 (6 bases). Germline CDR1 is SGHRS and CDR2 is YFSETQ. This CDR3 is 13 amino acids long. Trimming cost V 4 bases and J 0 bases, with 7 bases left between them. Here the CDR3 reads CASSGGLNTEAFF. The CDR3, as DNA: TGCGCCAGCAGCGGGGGCCTGAACACTGAAGCTTTCTTT.

This chain joins TRBV27 and TRBJ2-2; 7 bases fit TRBD1. Germline CDR1 is MNHEY and CDR2 is SMNVEV (reference sequence). The CDR3 sequence is 13 residues long. V shed 3 bases and J 6 bases; nucleotides not matched to a gene: 1. DNA of the CDR3: TGTGCCAGCAGTTTCACAGGGGCCGGGGAGCTGTTTTTT. Translation gives CASSFTGAGELFF.

This chain joins TRBV28 and TRBJ2-3; tentatively, D is TRBD1 (5 bases). The CDR3 is 14 residues long. Trimming pared 2 bases from V and 2 bases from J, leaving 8 bases between. CDR1 and CDR2 (germline): MDHEN, SYDVKM. The CDR3 region has the DNA TGTGCCAGCAGTTTACTGGACAACACAGATACGCAGTATTTT. As protein: CASSLLDNTDTQYF.

The chain recombines TRBV5-1 with TRBJ2-3; 7 bases agree with TRBD2. Germline V gives CDR1 SGHRS, CDR2 YFSETQ. This CDR3 has 16 amino acids. V dropped 4 bases and J dropped 3; count of bases not matched to a gene: 11. The CDR3 DNA reads as TGCGCCAGCAGCCCGGCAGTGGGAGGGTCGACAGATACGCAGTATTTT. Its translation is CASSPAVGGSTDTQYF.

The rearrangement links TRBV9 to TRBJ1-6; 9 bases agree with TRBD1. Trimming cost V 2 bases and J 9 bases; bases outside gene matches: 3. The CDR3 has 14 residues. Germline CDR1 and CDR2: SGDLS and YYNGEE. The CDR3 coding sequence is TGTGCCAGCAGCGTTGGGACAGGGAGTTCACCCCTCCACTTT. This encodes CASSVGTGSSPLHF. The full variable domain, completed using reference TRBV9 and TRBJ1-6, is DSGVTQTPKHLITATGQRVTLRCSPRSGDLSVYWYQQSLDQGLQFLIQYYNGEERAKGNILERFSAQQFPDLHSELNLSSLELGDSALYFCASSVGTGSSPLHFGNGTRLTVT.

The sample holds a few counts of this clone. This chain uses TRBV30 with TRBJ2-7; 9 nucleotides align to TRBD2. CDR1 GTSNPN and CDR2 SVGIG come from the germline V gene (reference sequence). The CDR3 consists of 15 residues. With 1 base clipped from V and 7 bases from J, the junction kept 11 bases outside the gene matches. In DNA, the CDR3 is TGTGCCTGGAGTGCTGGGGCTAGCGGGGTTCAGGAGCAGTACTTC. This sequence encodes CAWSAGASGVQEQYF.

This clone showed up just a few times. The chain recombines TRBV7-9 with TRBJ2-7; 8 positions agree with TRBD1. The CDR3 spans 16 residues. The V gene end was trimmed by 5 bases and the J gene end by 5 bases; junction bases not matched to a gene: 14. The V gene's germline CDR1 is SEHNR and CDR2 FQNEAQ (reference sequence). The CDR3 region is CASSHTRTGTVHEQYF. The CDR3 DNA is TGTGCCAGCAGCCACACAAGGACAGGGACGGTCCACGAGCAGTACTTC.

This chain links TRBV27 with TRBJ2-6, with D unresolved. V lost 1 base and J lost 0, with 10 bases in between. The V gene's germline CDR1 is MNHEY and CDR2 SMNVEV (reference sequence). CDR3 length: 17 residues. CDR3 nucleotide sequence: TGTGCCAGCAGTTTATATTGGAGTTTCTCTGGGGCCAACGTCCTGACTTTC. It is translated as CASSLYWSFSGANVLTF.